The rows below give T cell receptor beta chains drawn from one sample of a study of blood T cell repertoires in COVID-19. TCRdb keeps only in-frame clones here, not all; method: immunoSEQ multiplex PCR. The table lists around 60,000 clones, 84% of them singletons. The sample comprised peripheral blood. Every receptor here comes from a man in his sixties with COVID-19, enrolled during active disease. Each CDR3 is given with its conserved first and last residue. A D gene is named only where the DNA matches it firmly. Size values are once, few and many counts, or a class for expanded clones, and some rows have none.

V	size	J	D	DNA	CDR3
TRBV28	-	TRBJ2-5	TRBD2	TGTGCCAGCAATAAAATAAGACTAGCGGGAGCTAAGTCCTTACAAGAGACCCAGTACTTC	CASNKIRLAGAKSLQETQYF
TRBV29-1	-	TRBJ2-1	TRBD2	TGCAGCTCTGTGGGGGTGTCTAGCGGAGGGGACAATGAGCAGTTCTTC	CSSVGVSSGGDNEQFF
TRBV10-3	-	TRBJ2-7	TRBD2	TGTGCCATCAGTGAATCGGGACTAGCGGGAGGCCCAAGGTACGAGCAGTACTTC	CAISESGLAGGPRYEQYF
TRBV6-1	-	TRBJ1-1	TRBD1	TGTGCCAGCAGTGAAGGGGGGGCCAGGGGGATGAACACTGAAGCTTTCTTT	CASSEGGARGMNTEAFF
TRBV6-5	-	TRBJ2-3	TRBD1	TGTGCCAGCAGTAGAGACAGGGCCCCCGATACGCAGTATTTT	CASSRDRAPDTQYF
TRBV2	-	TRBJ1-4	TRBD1	TGTGCCAGTACAAACAGGGGGACTAATGAAAAACTGTTTTTT	CASTNRGTNEKLFF
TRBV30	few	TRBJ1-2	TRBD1	TGTGCCTGCAGACGGGACAGGCCTTATGGCTACACCTTC	CACRRDRPYGYTF
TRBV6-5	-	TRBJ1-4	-	TGTGCCAGCAATCGGGGTATCGGTGAAAAACTGTTTTTT	CASNRGIGEKLFF
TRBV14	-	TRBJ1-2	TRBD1	TGTGCCAGCAGCCAAGAATTGCAGGGGGGTAACTATGGCTACACCTTC	CASSQELQGGNYGYTF
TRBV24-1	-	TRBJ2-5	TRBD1	TGTGCCACCAGTGATTCCATTAAGGGACAGCCGCCCTTACAGACCCAGTACTTC	CATSDSIKGQPPLQTQYF
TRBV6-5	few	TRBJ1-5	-	TGTGCCAGCAGTTACTCGAACGGGAATAATCAGCCCCAGCATTTT	CASSYSNGNNQPQHF
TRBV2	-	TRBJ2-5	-	TGTGCCAGCAGTGAGAGGTCCACCCAGTACTTC	CASSERSTQYF
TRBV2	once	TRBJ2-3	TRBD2	TGTGCCAGCACCGGGACTAGCATAGATACGCAGTATTTT	CASTGTSIDTQYF
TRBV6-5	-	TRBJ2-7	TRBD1	TGTGCCAGCGAAAAGGGACAGGGTGCGTACGAGCAGTACTTC	CASEKGQGAYEQYF
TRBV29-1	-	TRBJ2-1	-	TGCAGCGTTGTGGCAGGGGAATACAATGAGCAGTTCTTC	CSVVAGEYNEQFF
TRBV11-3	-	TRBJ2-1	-	TGTGCCAGCAGCGAGGGAGGGGGGCTCGGCAATGAGCAGTTCTTC	CASSEGGGLGNEQFF
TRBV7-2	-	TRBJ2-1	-	TGTGCCAGCAGCAGACGACAGGTAAATAATGAGCAGTTCTTC	CASSRRQVNNEQFF
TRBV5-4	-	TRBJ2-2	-	TGTGCCAGCAGCCCTTCAGGGGAGGGCACCGGGGAGCTGTTTTTT	CASSPSGEGTGELFF
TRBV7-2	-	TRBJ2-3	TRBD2	TGTGCCAGCAGCCCCCCCGGGGGGGGAGGGAGGGGTACGCAGTATTTT	CASSPPGGGGRGTQYF
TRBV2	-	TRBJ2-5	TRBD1	TGTGCCAGCAGTGAAGCACCGACAGGGGGCGTAGAGACCCAGTACTTC	CASSEAPTGGVETQYF
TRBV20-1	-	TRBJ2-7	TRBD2	TGCAGTGCTAGTAAATTCAGTCGAGCGGGAGGTTACGAGCAGTACTTC	CSASKFSRAGGYEQYF
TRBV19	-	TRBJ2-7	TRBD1	TGTGCCAGTAGTATAGTAGGGGGACAGGGCTCTAGGTCCTACGAGCAGTACTTC	CASSIVGGQGSRSYEQYF
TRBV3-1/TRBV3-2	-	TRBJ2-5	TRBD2	TGTGCCAGCAGCCAAAGTAGCGGGGGGTCTGAGACCCAGTACTTC	CASSQSSGGSETQYF
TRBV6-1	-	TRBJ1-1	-	TGTGCCAGCAGTGAAGCAACGTCGGGCGGGAGCACTGAAGCTTTCTTT	CASSEATSGGSTEAFF
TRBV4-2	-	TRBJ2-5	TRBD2	TGTGCCAGCAGCCCTCGATTTGAGCGGGGTGGGCCAGAGACCCAGTACTTC	CASSPRFERGGPETQYF
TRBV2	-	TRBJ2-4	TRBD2	TGTGCCAGCGAGCAAGGGACTAGCGGAAACATTCAGTACTTC	CASEQGTSGNIQYF
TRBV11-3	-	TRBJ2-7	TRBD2	TGTGCCAGCAGCTTGGGGAGGGGTCTCTACGAGCAGTACTTC	CASSLGRGLYEQYF
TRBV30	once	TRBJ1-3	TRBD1	TGTGCCTGGAGCGGTCCCGGGACAGGGGCTGGAAACACCATATATTTT	CAWSGPGTGAGNTIYF
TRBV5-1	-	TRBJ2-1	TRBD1	TGCGCCAGCAGCTTGCTCCTGGAAGGGGGCGGTGAGCAGTTCTTC	CASSLLLEGGGEQFF
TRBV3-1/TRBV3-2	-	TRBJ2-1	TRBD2	TGTGCCAGCAGCGCGTCGGGGCCCTACACTCGGACTAGCGGGACCCCATCCTACAATGAGCAGTTCTTC	CASSASGPYTRTSGTPSYNEQFF
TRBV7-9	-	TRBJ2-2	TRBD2	TGTGCCAGCAGCCCTCTAGCGGGAGGGCCCAACACCGGGGAGCTGTTTTTT	CASSPLAGGPNTGELFF
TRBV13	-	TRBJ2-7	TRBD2	TGTGCCAGCAGTACTAGTCGGGGGGGTCCCTACGAGCAGTACTTC	CASSTSRGGPYEQYF
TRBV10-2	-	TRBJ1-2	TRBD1	TGCGCCACCTCGGACAGGGGAAAGTATGGCTACACCTTC	CATSDRGKYGYTF
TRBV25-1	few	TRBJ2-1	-	TGTGCCAGCAGTGAATTTGGTAGCTCCTACAATGAGCAGTTCTTC	CASSEFGSSYNEQFF
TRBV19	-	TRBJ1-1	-	TGTGCCAGTAGTACCCAGGGTAACACTGAAGCTTTCTTT	CASSTQGNTEAFF
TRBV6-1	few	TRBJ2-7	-	TGTGCCAGCAGTGAGTGGTCGGTCGGGTACTACGAGCAGTACTTC	CASSEWSVGYYEQYF
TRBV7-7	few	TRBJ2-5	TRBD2	TGTGCCAGCAGCAAACTAGCGGGAGAGACCCAGTACTTC	CASSKLAGETQYF
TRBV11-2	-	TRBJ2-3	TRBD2	TGTGCCAGCAGCTTGACTAGCGGTAACACAGATACGCAGTATTTT	CASSLTSGNTDTQYF
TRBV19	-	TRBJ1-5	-	TGTGCCAGTAGTAGTTCAGTCGCGAGGGGGTACAATCAGCCCCAGCATTTT	CASSSSVARGYNQPQHF
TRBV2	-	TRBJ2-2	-	TGTGCCAGCAGCTTGCGCGCGGTCGCCTTGAACACCGGGGAGCTGTTTTTT	CASSLRAVALNTGELFF
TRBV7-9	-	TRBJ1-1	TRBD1	TGTGCCAGCAGCTTACAAGGGACAGGCACTGAAGCTTTCTTT	CASSLQGTGTEAFF
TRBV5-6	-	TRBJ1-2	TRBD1	TGTGCCAGCAGCTCCTTTACTGACAGGGTTATAGCTAACTATGGCTACACCTTC	CASSSFTDRVIANYGYTF
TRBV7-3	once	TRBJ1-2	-	TGTGCCAGCAGCTTAGGCCAGGCGGGATCTTATGGCTACACCTTC	CASSLGQAGSYGYTF